This entry lists 25 T cell receptor beta chains sequenced from one sample in a study of blood T cells in healthy people across ages. It was with a sample-barcoded 5' primer and a J-beta primer mix that a second PCR of about 6 to 12 cycles was run. TCRdb ran MiXCR on the 5' RACE reads and lists one entry per CDR3 protein. This table holds 790,000 or so distinct CDR3 sequences, around half found once. Sequenced input: blood. The receptors come from an elderly man in good health.

In this sample, this clonotype turned up a few times. V usage is TRBV24-1 and J usage is TRBJ2-1, with D perhaps assigned TRBD1 or TRBD2 (5 bases each). The CDR3 covers 17 residues. Germline V gene sequence: CDR1 KGHDR, CDR2 SFDVKD. The V gene lost 4 bases and the J gene lost 12 bases, with 27 bases spanning the gap. The CDR3 region is CATSEPNPGPTRLVQFF. The CDR3 nucleotides are TGTGCCACCAGTGAACCCAACCCGGGACCGACAAGATTGGTGCAGTTCTTC.

This clonotype occurred a few times. The rearrangement joins TRBV5-6 to TRBJ1-4, with a weak D call TRBD1 (5 bases). V was cut by 4 bases and J by 4 bases, with 14 bases left in between. Germline V gene sequence: CDR1 SGHDT, CDR2 YYEEEE. The CDR3 has 15 residues. The CDR3 region has the DNA TGTGCCAGCAGCGGATCGGGGGGTGGTAATGAAAAACTGTTTTTT. Translated: CASSGSGGGNEKLFF.

The gene calls are TRBV6-2 or TRBV6-3 and TRBJ2-1; no clear D gene. The CDR3 is 15 residues long. Trimming took off 0 bases at V and 3 bases at J, with 9 bases between the two ends. Germline CDR1 reads MNHEY; CDR2 reads SVGEGT. CDR3 nucleotide sequence: TGTGCCAGCAGTTACTCGATGGTAGACTACAATGAGCAGTTCTTC. Translating it yields CASSYSMVDYNEQFF.

With regard to this clonotype: This may stem from a read error, because a much larger clone lies one nucleotide away. The rearrangement uses TRBV28 and TRBJ1-1; D unclear. The CDR3 consists of 13 residues. The V end lost 5 bases, the J end lost 5 bases, and 12 bases lay between the germline ends. Germline loops: CDR1 MDHEN, CDR2 SYDVKM. CDR3 amino acids: CASSVIGWTEAFF. In nucleotides, the CDR3 is TGTGCCAGCAGTGTAATCGGATGGACTGAAGCTTTCTTT.

The V call is TRBV14, the J call TRBJ2-7; TRBD2 might be the D (6 bases). Trimming stripped 5 bases from V and 3 bases from J, with 20 bases between. From germline, CDR1 is SGHDN and CDR2 FVKESK. This CDR3 region has 16 residues. The CDR3 sequence: CASSYGNSGWFYEQYF. For the CDR3, the DNA is TGTGCCAGCAGCTATGGAAACAGCGGGTGGTTCTACGAGCAGTACTTC.

In this sample, this clonotype turned up a few times. V and J are TRBV10-3 and TRBJ2-5; 7 nucleotides align to TRBD2. After removal of 6 bases from V and 2 bases from J, the junction contained 6 bases not matched to a gene. CDR1 ENHRY and CDR2 SYGVKD come from the germline V gene. CDR3 length equals 14 residues. The DNA of the CDR3 is TGTGCCATCAGACCAGGACTAGAGCAAGAGACCCAGTACTTC. It encodes CAIRPGLEQETQYF.

Regarding this clonotype: This may be a read error, as it is one base from a much larger clone. The J gene is TRBJ2-5, the V gene TRBV11-1; 7 bases align to TRBD2. The end of the DNA aligns better with TRBJ2-7, so the J call may be wrong. The CDR3 contains 16 residues. The germline CDR1 and CDR2 sequences are SGHAT and FQDESV (reference sequence). CDR3: CASSHATGGSPYEQYF. In DNA, the CDR3 is TGTGCCAGCAGCCACGCGACTGGCGGGAGTCCCTACGAGCAGTACTTC.

This chain joins TRBV10-2 and TRBJ2-1, with D possibly being TRBD2 (5 bases). CDR1 and CDR2 (germline): WSHSY, SAAADI. V dropped 3 bases and J dropped 11 bases, with 26 bases sitting between them. The CDR3 totals 17 residues. The CDR3 is CASSDPPGNTPGNKQFF. The CDR3 nucleotides are TGCGCCAGCAGTGACCCCCCCGGGAATACCCCCGGGAATAAGCAGTTCTTC.

The chain recombines TRBV6-2 or TRBV6-3 with TRBJ2-5, with TRBD2 as a possible D gene (5 bases). CDR3 length equals 11 residues. Germline V CDR1 and CDR2: MNHEY, SVGEGT. V was pared by 6 bases and J by 12 bases, with 14 bases between. The CDR3 loop is CASRAVSGEYF. CDR3 DNA: TGTGCCAGCAGAGCAGTATCCGGGGAGTACTTC.

The J gene is TRBJ1-5, the V gene TRBV28; D unresolved. The CDR3 is 13 residues long. Germline V gene data show CDR1 as MDHEN and CDR2 as SYDVKM. Trimming cost V 5 bases and J 3 bases, with 8 bases left between them. CDR3 in amino acids: CASSERTNQPQHF. The CDR3 coding sequence is TGTGCCAGCAGTGAGAGAACCAATCAGCCCCAGCATTTT.

In the case of this clonotype: This may come from a read error, since a much larger clone is one base off. V and J are TRBV5-5 and TRBJ2-1; D gene unclear. The length of the CDR3 is 16 residues. CDR1 and CDR2 from the germline V gene are SGHKS and YYEKEE (reference sequence). Here the CDR3 reads CASGLDGETSYNEQFF. CDR3 sequence (DNA): TGTGCCAGCGGCTTGGATGGCGAGACGAGCTACAATGAGCAGTTCTTC.

The V and J genes are TRBV20-1 and TRBJ2-3; D might be TRBD1 (6 bases). Per the germline V gene, CDR1 is DFQATT and CDR2 is SNEGSKA (reference sequence). V was shortened by 5 bases and J by 3 bases, with 15 bases between the two germline ends. This CDR3 has 14 residues. The CDR3 nucleotides are TGCAGTGCTGAGGGCCAGGACAGAACAGATACGCAGTATTTT. This gives the protein CSAEGQDRTDTQYF.

This chain connects TRBV7-9 to TRBJ2-4; maybe TRBD1 (6 bases). Germline loops: CDR1 SEHNR, CDR2 FQNEAQ (reference sequence). This CDR3 contains 12 residues. V lost 6 bases, J lost 13 bases, and 16 bases lay in between. The CDR3 reads CASSLQGYGQYF. The DNA for the CDR3 is TGTGCCAGCAGTCTACAGGGCTACGGGCAGTACTTC. The whole variable domain, remainder taken from reference TRBV7-9 and TRBJ2-4, is DTGVSQNPRHKITKRGQNVTFRCDPISEHNRLYWYRQTLGQGPEFLTYFQNEAQLEKSRLLSDRFSAERPKGSFSTLEIQRTEQGDSAMYLCASSLQGYGQYFGAGTRLSVL.

V usage is TRBV29-1 and J usage is TRBJ1-1; no clear D. Germline CDR1 SQVTM, CDR2 ANQGSEA. The CDR3 runs 15 residues. Trimming removed 0 bases at V and 2 bases at J, with 13 bases between. CDR3 nucleotide sequence: TGCAGCGTTGAAGAGGACCCCCACATAAACACTGAAGCTTTCTTT. It codes for CSVEEDPHINTEAFF.

CDR3 coding DNA: TGCAGTGCTAAGGCGTCCTTGACCTACGAGCAGTACTTC. Translation gives CSAKASLTYEQYF. The V gene is TRBV20-1, the J gene TRBJ2-7, with unresolved D. The V gene lost 4 bases and the J gene lost 2 bases, with 12 bases spanning the gap. This CDR3 is 13 amino acids long. The germline V gene encodes CDR1 DFQATT and CDR2 SNEGSKA (reference sequence).

The rearrangement uses TRBV21-1 and TRBJ2-5; the D call of TRBD1 is as the table states it, not checked on the DNA. TRBV21-1 is listed as a pseudogene. This CDR3 contains 17 residues. The CDR3 region has the DNA TGTGCCAGCAGCAAAGTAACGAGGGACAGGGTTTTAGAGACCCAGTACTTC. This sequence encodes CASSKVTRDRVLETQYF.

This chain uses TRBV7-9 with TRBJ2-7; possibly TRBD2 for D (6 bases). CDR3 length: 15 amino acids. V lost 1 base, J lost 1 base, and 11 bases lay in between. Germline V gene lookup returns CDR1 SEHNR and CDR2 FQNEAQ (reference sequence). The CDR3 reads CASSLGGDASYEQYF. For the CDR3, the DNA is TGTGCCAGCAGCTTAGGCGGGGACGCATCCTACGAGCAGTACTTC.

Worth noting for this clonotype: Being one base from a much bigger clone, this may be a read error. The rearrangement joins TRBV20-1 to TRBJ2-7; 9 positions agree with TRBD2. CDR1 and CDR2 from the germline V gene are DFQATT and SNEGSKA (reference sequence). J gave up 7 bases and V 5 bases, and 12 bases lay outside the gene matches. This CDR3 comprises 14 residues. The chain's CDR3 is CSAQRAGGFDEQYF. The CDR3, as DNA: TGCAGTGCTCAACGAGCGGGAGGCTTCGATGAGCAGTACTTC.

V is TRBV2 and J is TRBJ2-1; 9 bases map to TRBD1. The CDR3 extends over 14 amino acids. The germline V gene has CDR1 SNHLY and CDR2 FYNNEI. V lost 7 bases to trimming and J lost 7 bases; unmatched junction nucleotides: 8. CDR3 loop: CASNKQGAMNEQFF. CDR3 nucleotides: TGTGCCAGCAACAAACAGGGGGCAATGAATGAGCAGTTCTTC.

The chain carries TRBV5-1 and TRBJ1-3; D is possibly TRBD1 (5 bases). CDR1 and CDR2 (germline): SGHRS, YFSETQ. Trimming left V 3 bases short and J 3 bases short, with 16 bases between. This CDR3 has 16 residues. Written as DNA, the CDR3 is TGCGCCAGCAGCTCGACCCAAGGGACGTTTGGAAACACCATATATTTT. This encodes CASSSTQGTFGNTIYF.

This clonotype came up a few times. V gene TRBV7-2 combines with J gene TRBJ1-5; TRBD1 matches 8 bases. The CDR3 has 19 amino acids. With V trimmed by 5 bases and J by 0 bases, 15 bases remained unmatched. The V gene's germline CDR1 is SGHTA and CDR2 FQGNSA. CDR3 in DNA: TGTGCCAGCAGCCTATCCGGGACAGGACCTCGCCATAGCAATCAGCCCCAGCATTTT. Translating gives CASSLSGTGPRHSNQPQHF.

To note about this clonotype: A much bigger clone sits one base away, suggesting this may be a read error. This chain joins TRBV6-1 and TRBJ2-7; tentatively, D is TRBD1 (6 bases). The CDR3 sequence is 14 residues long. Trimming removed 5 bases from V and 2 bases from J, with 13 bases in between. Germline-derived CDR1 and CDR2 are MNHNS and SASEGT. DNA for the CDR3: TGTGCCAGCAGTCGGACAGAAGGGACCTACGAGCAGTACTTC. Its translation: CASSRTEGTYEQYF.

This clonotype was seen many times. The rearrangement uses TRBV28 and TRBJ2-5; D is possibly TRBD2 (6 bases). The CDR3 consists of 11 residues. Germline CDR1 MDHEN, CDR2 SYDVKM. V was trimmed by 6 bases and J by 7 bases, leaving 9 bases between them. The CDR3 loop reads CASRTSATQYF. The CDR3 region has the DNA TGTGCCAGCAGGACTAGTGCGACCCAGTACTTC.

The chain joins TRBV2 to TRBJ1-5; the match to TRBD1 covers 8 bases. Germline V gene data show CDR1 as SNHLY and CDR2 as FYNNEI. The CDR3 loop spans 16 amino acids. Trimming at V came to 3 bases and at J to 7 bases, leaving 11 bases not matched to a gene. This chain's CDR3 is CASSDSKDRAGQPQHF. In nucleotides, the CDR3 is TGTGCCAGCAGTGACTCAAAGGACAGGGCCGGACAGCCCCAGCATTTT. Combining the CDR3 with reference TRBV2 and TRBJ1-5 gives the whole variable domain EPEVTQTPSHQVTQMGQEVILRCVPISNHLYFYWYRQILGQKVEFLVSFYNNEISEKSEIFDDQFSVERPDGSNFTLKIRSTKLEDSAMYFCASSDSKDRAGQPQHFGDGTRLSIL.

The gene calls are TRBV12-3 or TRBV12-4 and TRBJ1-2; D remains unclear. The CDR3 covers 15 residues. Trimming removed 2 bases at V and 6 bases at J, with 16 bases between. The CDR3 sequence is CASSLNGRSGDGYTF. Written as DNA, the CDR3 is TGTGCCAGCAGTTTAAATGGACGATCTGGGGATGGCTACACCTTC.